This TCR beta chain was recovered during a study of blood T cell repertoires in COVID-19. Study summary: Donors in the United States, Italy and Spain gave samples during acute or convalescent COVID-19.

The assay was immunoSEQ multiplex PCR, and TCRdb's table has in-frame clones only and misses some. Among 200,000 to 250,000 clones listed, around 80% were seen once. The trim removed 1 base at V and 4 bases at J, leaving 3 bases unmatched. Germline values: CDR1 LGHNT, CDR2 FRNRAP. CDR3 size: 15 residues. Participant ages covered roughly 18 to 89 years across 20 to 25 US areas. In assigning cohorts, the study relied on participant-reported clinical history. In this sample, this clone turned up a few times. The V gene is TRBV12-5, the J gene TRBJ2-3; 9 nucleotides match TRBD2. This clonotype originated in a man between 40 and 49 years old who had recovered from COVID-19. The material sequenced was PBMCs or T cells enriched from blood (not recorded which). The chain's CDR3 is CASGLDAGGADTQYF. DNA for the CDR3: TGTGCTAGTGGTTTGGATGCGGGAGGGGCAGATACGCAGTATTTT.